These 11 T cell receptor beta chains share one sample of origin, sequenced in a study of T cell responses to AZD1222 COVID-19 vaccine. Clones were read by immunoSEQ multiplex PCR, and TCRdb kept only the in-frame ones, dropping some. The sample carries 150,000 to 200,000 clones, around 86% recorded once. Specimen: peripheral blood, collected on day 0 of MenACWY control vaccination. These receptors were collected from an adult in good health.

This chain uses TRBV7-9 with TRBJ2-1; 11 positions match TRBD1. Unmatched junction bases numbered 1, after V lost 6 bases and J lost 3 bases. This CDR3 is built from 14 residues. Germline CDR1 and CDR2: SEHNR and FQNEAQ (reference sequence). The chain's CDR3 is CASRGQGVYNEQFF. DNA for the CDR3: TGTGCCAGCAGGGGACAGGGGGTCTACAATGAGCAGTTCTTC.

The chain joins TRBV9 to TRBJ2-7; possible D gene TRBD1, 5 bases. The V end was cut by 4 bases, the J end by 5 bases, with 13 bases between. The CDR3 runs 13 residues. Germline lookup yields CDR1 SGDLS and CDR2 YYNGEE. In nucleotides, the CDR3 is TGTGCCAGCAGCCCTAGGGTCAGGGACGAGCAGTACTTC. This sequence encodes CASSPRVRDEQYF.

A remark on this clone: Other DNA sequences in this sample translate to the same CDR3. The chain combines TRBV3-1 (or the pseudogene TRBV3-2) with TRBJ2-2, with 8 bases aligning to TRBD2. Trimming cost V 4 bases and J 1 base; bases outside gene matches: 2. Germline assignment: CDR1 LGHDT and CDR2 YNNKEL (reference sequence). The CDR3 covers 15 residues. The CDR3 DNA reads as TGTGCCAGCAGCCGTACTAGCGGGAACACCGGGGAGCTGTTTTTT. It translates to CASSRTSGNTGELFF.

The CDR3 nucleotides are TGTGCCAGCTCACACGACAGGGGAGTTATCAACACTGAAGCTTTCTTT. Amino acids: CASSHDRGVINTEAFF. V gene TRBV18 combines with J gene TRBJ1-1; 8 nucleotides agree with TRBD1. Trimming took 4 bases from V and 2 from J; bases not matched to a gene: 9. CDR3 length: 16 amino acids. From germline, CDR1 is KGHSH and CDR2 LQKENI.

The rearrangement links TRBV28 to TRBJ1-6; 8 positions match TRBD1. Germline CDR1 MDHEN, CDR2 SYDVKM. J was trimmed by 1 base and V by 5 bases; bases with no gene match: 4. CDR3 length: 16 residues. CDR3 protein: CASSTDRGSYNSPLHF. The CDR3 DNA reads TGTGCCAGCAGTACCGACAGGGGATCCTATAATTCACCCCTCCACTTT.

This clone has just one count. The V gene is TRBV7-9, the J gene TRBJ1-2; unclear D gene. The V gene's germline CDR1 is SEHNR and CDR2 FQNEAQ (reference sequence). The CDR3 is 13 amino acids. V dropped 1 base and J dropped 6 bases, with 9 bases sitting between them. For the CDR3, the DNA is TGTGCCAGCAGCTTAGAGAACGGGAATGGCTACACCTTC. It translates to CASSLENGNGYTF.

There are a few counts of this clone. The gene calls are TRBV5-8 and TRBJ1-3, with TRBD1 matching 7 bases. There are 16 residues in the CDR3. V dropped 1 base and J dropped 4; count of bases not matched to a gene: 8. The germline gives CDR1 SGHTS, CDR2 YDEGEE. The CDR3 region has the DNA TGTGCCAGCAGCTTGTTCGGCAGGGGGGCCGGAAACACCATATATTTT. Translation: CASSLFGRGAGNTIYF.

The J gene is TRBJ1-1, the V gene TRBV28; D is unresolved. The CDR3 consists of 16 residues. The germline V gene has CDR1 MDHEN and CDR2 SYDVKM. Trimming removed 2 bases from V and 0 bases from J, with 13 bases in between. The CDR3 here is CASSLNRALMNTEAFF. The CDR3 DNA reads as TGTGCCAGCAGTTTAAACAGAGCCCTCATGAACACTGAAGCTTTCTTT.

This clone was detected many times. CDR3 bases: TGTGCCAGCCAGGACAGGGAGGCTGATGGCTACACCTTC. This encodes CASQDREADGYTF. The chain has TRBV6-5 and TRBJ1-2; 8 nucleotides line up with TRBD1. J was trimmed by 6 bases and V by 8 bases; bases with no gene match: 8. Germline V gene lookup returns CDR1 MNHEY and CDR2 SVGAGI. This CDR3 is 13 amino acids long.

The CDR3 protein is CASSVKGSDGYTF. The CDR3 DNA is TGTGCCAGCAGTGTCAAGGGTAGCGATGGCTACACCTTC. The V gene is TRBV2, the J gene TRBJ1-2; unclear D gene. Trimming left V 4 bases short and J 6 bases short, with 12 bases between. This CDR3 region has 13 residues. Germline V gene data show CDR1 as SNHLY and CDR2 as FYNNEI.

The V gene is TRBV11-1, the J gene TRBJ2-7; 10 bases line up with TRBD2. Germline V CDR1 and CDR2: SGHAT, FQDESV (reference sequence). The CDR3 totals 15 residues. J lost 3 bases, V lost 4 bases, and 6 bases had no gene match. DNA for the CDR3: TGTGCCAGCAGCTATCGACTAGCGGGCCTCTACGAGCAGTACTTC. Protein product: CASSYRLAGLYEQYF. The whole variable domain, filled in from reference TRBV11-1 and TRBJ2-7, reads EAEVAQSPRYKITEKSQAVAFWCDPISGHATLYWYRQILGQGPELLVQFQDESVVDDSQLPKDRFSAERLKGVDSTLKIQPAELGDSAMYLCASSYRLAGLYEQYFGPGTRLTVT.